Below, 22 T cell receptor beta chains from the same sample are listed, as sequenced in a study of CD4 and CD8 cells across lung adenocarcinoma regions. TCRdb re-analysed the PCR reads in MiXCR, keeping a single row per CDR3 protein. The sample lists roughly 25,000 distinct CDR3 sequences, 53% occurring once. Sequenced input: CD8+ T cells from the center of a lung tumor. All receptors derive from a male donor with lung adenocarcinoma. The CD4 and CD8 labels of this study may be unreliable.

In this sample, this clonotype turned up a few times. With a much larger clone just one base away, this may be a read error. The V call is TRBV10-1, the J call TRBJ2-1, with D possibly TRBD1 on 5 matching bases. The J call may be wrong; the DNA end is better matched by TRBJ2-7. Germline V CDR1 and CDR2: WNHNN, SYGVQD (reference sequence). The CDR3 runs 13 residues. The CDR3 DNA is TGCGCCAGCAGTGAGACAGGTATCGATGAGCAGTACTTC. Translated, it gives CASSETGIDEQYF.

The chain links TRBV6-1 to TRBJ2-1, with 10 bases identical to TRBD1. The end of the DNA is better explained by TRBJ2-7, so the J call may be wrong. The CDR3 consists of 14 residues. Germline-derived CDR1 and CDR2 are MNHNS and SASEGT. In DNA form, the CDR3 reads TGTGCCAGCAGACGGGACAGGGGCTCCTACGAGCAGTACTTC. Encoded protein: CASRRDRGSYEQYF.

The rearrangement uses TRBV6-1 and TRBJ2-7; D is possibly TRBD1 (7 bases). The CDR3 covers 13 residues. The V end lost 1 base, the J end lost 7 bases, and 11 bases lay between the germline ends. Per the germline V gene, CDR1 is MNHNS and CDR2 is SASEGT. CDR3 in amino acids: CASSEGSGGEQYF. CDR3 in DNA: TGTGCCAGCAGTGAAGGCTCAGGGGGGGAGCAGTACTTC.

Notes on this clonotype: One end of the junction does not line up with germline, which may come from a read error. V and J are TRBV5-4 and TRBJ2-3; 9 bases align to TRBD2. The length of the CDR3 is 16 residues. CDR1 is SGHNT and CDR2 is YYREEE in the germline V gene (reference sequence). The CDR3 coding sequence is TGTGCCAGCAGCGCGGGAGGGCGCGGTGTCACAGATACCCAGTACTTT. The encoded protein is CASSAGGRGVTDTQYF. Using reference TRBV5-4 and TRBJ2-3 for the parts outside the CDR3, the full variable domain is ETGVTQSPTHLIKTRGQQVTLRCSSQSGHNTVSWYQQALGQGPQFIFQYYREEENGRGNFPPRFSGLQFPNYSSELNVNALELDDSALYLCASSAGGRGVTDTQYFGPGTRLTVL.

The chain has TRBV6-5 and TRBJ2-1; D perhaps matches TRBD2 (6 bases). TRBJ2-7 explains the end of the DNA better; the J call may be wrong. The CDR3 runs to 16 residues. Germline assignment: CDR1 MNHEY and CDR2 SVGAGI. In nucleotides, the CDR3 is TGTGCCAGCAGTTACTCCGGGCTAGCGCCTTTTAGCGAGCAGTACTTC. This encodes CASSYSGLAPFSEQYF.

This clonotype was seen many times. The chain recombines TRBV4-1 with TRBJ2-7, with 10 bases that match TRBD2. V shed 1 base, J shed 3 bases, and the junction held 6 bases outside the gene matches. CDR1 and CDR2 (germline): MGHRA, YSYEKL. CDR3 length: 16 residues. DNA of the CDR3: TGCGCCAGCAGCCAAGGATGGGCTAGCGGGAGCTACGAGCAGTACTTC. Translating gives CASSQGWASGSYEQYF.

This chain links TRBV27 with TRBJ2-4; D ambiguous. V lost 5 bases and J 5 bases, leaving 16 bases between the germline ends. Per the germline V gene, CDR1 is MNHEY and CDR2 is SMNVEV (reference sequence). CDR3 size: 15 residues. CDR3 region: CASSPETLDQNIQYF. CDR3 nucleotides: TGTGCCAGCAGTCCGGAGACTCTCGACCAAAACATTCAGTACTTC.

This clonotype was found many times. The CDR3 sequence: CSATKERNQETQYF. DNA of the CDR3: TGCAGTGCTACTAAAGAGAGGAACCAAGAGACCCAGTACTTC. The V call is TRBV20-1, the J call TRBJ2-5; D remains unclear. Germline V gene lookup returns CDR1 DFQATT and CDR2 SNEGSKA (reference sequence). V was trimmed by 4 bases and J by 0 bases, leaving 12 bases between them. The CDR3 runs to 14 residues.

V is TRBV10-3 and J is TRBJ2-1; D remains unclear. The J call may be incorrect, as the DNA end agrees better with TRBJ2-7. Germline CDR1 reads ENHRY; CDR2 reads SYGVKD. The CDR3 has 13 amino acids. The CDR3 sequence is CAIRPSAPYEQYF. CDR3 coding DNA: TGTGCCATCAGACCAAGCGCCCCCTACGAGCAGTACTTC.

The V and J genes are TRBV6-1 and TRBJ2-3, with 7 bases that match TRBD2. The germline V gene encodes CDR1 MNHNS and CDR2 SASEGT. The CDR3 totals 14 residues. The ends lost 6 bases at V and 9 bases at J; junction bases unmatched: 12. The CDR3 DNA reads TGTGCCAGCAGACGGGCGGGAGCCAAAAACACGCAGTATTTT. It encodes CASRRAGAKNTQYF.

The chain recombines TRBV6-1 with TRBJ2-4; D remains ambiguous. This CDR3 contains 15 residues. Trimming shortened V by 6 bases and J by 13 bases, and 25 bases separated the two germline ends. Germline values: CDR1 MNHNS, CDR2 SASEGT. CDR3 residues: CASSPRMRAKNTQYF. Written as DNA, the CDR3 is TGTGCCAGCAGCCCGCGGATGAGAGCCAAAAATACGCAGTACTTC.

This clonotype showed up many times. The J gene is TRBJ1-5, the V gene TRBV10-3; TRBD1 is a possible D gene (5 bases). Germline V gives CDR1 ENHRY, CDR2 SYGVKD. This CDR3 spans 14 amino acids. The germline V and J ends were trimmed by 3 bases and 3 bases, with 9 bases remaining between them. This CDR3 is CAISDQGANQPQHF. The CDR3 DNA sequence: TGTGCCATCAGTGATCAGGGCGCCAATCAGCCCCAGCATTTT.

J is TRBJ2-3 and V is TRBV6-5; perhaps TRBD2 as D (5 bases). Between the trimmed V and J ends, which lost 2 bases and 6 bases, there was a span of 15 bases. Germline CDR1 and CDR2: MNHEY and SVGAGI. CDR3 length: 15 residues. CDR3: CASSYVGNTGDTQYF. In nucleotides, the CDR3 is TGTGCCAGCAGTTACGTCGGGAACACCGGGGATACGCAGTATTTT.

In its sample, this clonotype was seen many times. The V and J genes are TRBV27 and TRBJ1-5; D unclear. The germline V gene has CDR1 MNHEY and CDR2 SMNVEV (reference sequence). The germline V and J ends were trimmed by 3 bases and 7 bases, with 13 bases remaining between them. This CDR3 comprises 14 residues. CDR3 sequence: CASSLVGFTQPQHF. In DNA form, the CDR3 reads TGTGCCAGCAGTTTGGTGGGGTTTACGCAGCCCCAGCATTTT.

This clonotype is large by share. CDR3 amino acids: CASAHRGSTYEQYF. DNA of the CDR3: TGTGCCAGCGCGCACAGGGGTTCTACCTACGAGCAGTACTTC. The chain links TRBV6-5 to TRBJ2-7; 7 positions agree with TRBD1. CDR1 MNHEY and CDR2 SVGAGI come from the germline V gene. The CDR3 sequence is 14 residues long. V lost 8 bases to trimming and J lost 2 bases; unmatched junction nucleotides: 9.

This clonotype was detected only once. The rearrangement links TRBV3-1 to TRBJ2-4, with 7 positions matching TRBD1. J was trimmed by 13 bases and V by 0 bases; bases with no gene match: 6. The CDR3 contains 13 residues. The V gene's germline CDR1 is LGHDT and CDR2 YNNKEL (reference sequence). The CDR3: CASSQDDRALQYF. CDR3 DNA sequence: TGTGCCAGCAGCCAAGACGACAGGGCCCTGCAGTACTTC.

The table lists this clonotype with a few counts. The J gene is TRBJ2-1, the V gene TRBV10-1; 9 bases align to TRBD1. Germline CDR1 and CDR2: WNHNN and SYGVQD (reference sequence). The CDR3 totals 14 residues. Unmatched junction bases numbered 2, after V lost 8 bases and J lost 0 bases. The DNA for the CDR3 is TGCGCCAGCGGGACAGGGAGCTCCTACAATGAGCAGTTCTTC. Translated, it gives CASGTGSSYNEQFF.

This clonotype has a count of ten or more. This rearrangement joins TRBV3-1 to TRBJ2-5; 11 nucleotides align to TRBD2. The length of the CDR3 is 16 residues. J was trimmed by 2 bases and V by 2 bases; bases with no gene match: 4. Germline CDR1 and CDR2: LGHDT and YNNKEL (reference sequence). CDR3 protein: CASSQWSSGRQETQYF. As DNA, the CDR3 is TGTGCCAGCAGCCAATGGTCTAGCGGGAGGCAAGAGACCCAGTACTTC.

The chain links TRBV6-1 to TRBJ2-5, with D maybe TRBD2 (6 bases). The end of the DNA fits TRBJ2-7 better, so the J call may be wrong. CDR1 MNHNS and CDR2 SASEGT come from the germline V gene. CDR3 length: 16 residues. The CDR3 is CASSGGGRAMVREQYF. The CDR3 DNA sequence: TGTGCCAGCAGTGGGGGAGGACGGGCCATGGTTCGCGAGCAGTACTTC.

In its sample, this clonotype was seen many times. The V gene is TRBV20-1, the J gene TRBJ2-5; D uncertain. CDR1 is DFQATT, CDR2 SNEGSKA, per germline (reference sequence). V was trimmed by 3 bases and J by 4 bases, leaving 12 bases between them. The CDR3 loop spans 13 amino acids. DNA of the CDR3: TGCAGTGCTAGTGGTCTTTTGGTAGAGACCCAGTACTTC. Protein product: CSASGLLVETQYF.

This rearrangement joins TRBV6-5 to TRBJ2-4; 8 bases are a match to TRBD2. The DNA matches TRBJ2-7 better at its end, which makes the J call doubtful. This CDR3 region has 16 residues. Per the germline V gene, CDR1 is MNHEY and CDR2 is SVGAGI. The CDR3 coding sequence is TGTGCCAGCAGTTATCGGACTAGCCGGAGGAATAACGAGCAGTACTTC. Residues: CASSYRTSRRNNEQYF.

This clonotype occurred many times. The chain recombines TRBV6-2 or TRBV6-3 with TRBJ2-3, with 10 bases fitting TRBD2. The ends lost 6 bases at V and 5 bases at J; junction bases unmatched: 14. Germline values: CDR1 MNHEY, CDR2 SVGEGT. The CDR3 runs 17 residues. Here the CDR3 reads CASRDPVAGGRGDTQYF. For the CDR3, the DNA is TGTGCCAGCAGAGATCCCGTAGCGGGAGGCCGGGGAGATACGCAGTATTTT.